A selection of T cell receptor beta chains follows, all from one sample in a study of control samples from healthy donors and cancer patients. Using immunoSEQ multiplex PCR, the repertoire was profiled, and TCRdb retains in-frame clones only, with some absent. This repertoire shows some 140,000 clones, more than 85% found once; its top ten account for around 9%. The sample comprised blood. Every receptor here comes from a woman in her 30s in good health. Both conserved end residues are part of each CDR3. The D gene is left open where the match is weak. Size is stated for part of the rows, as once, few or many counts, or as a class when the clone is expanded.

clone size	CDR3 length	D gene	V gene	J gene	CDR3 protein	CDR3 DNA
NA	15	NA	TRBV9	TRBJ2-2	CASSVGGRFTGELFF	TGTGCCAGCAGCGTAGGGGGGAGGTTCACCGGGGAGCTGTTTTTT
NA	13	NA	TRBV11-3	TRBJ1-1	CASSTRADTEAFF	TGTGCCAGCAGCACCAGGGCCGACACTGAAGCTTTCTTT
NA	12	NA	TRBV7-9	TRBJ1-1	CASSSGAGEAFF	TGTGCCAGCAGCTCGGGAGCAGGTGAAGCTTTCTTT
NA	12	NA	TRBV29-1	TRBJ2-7	CSVVFGFYEQYF	TGCAGCGTTGTGTTTGGGTTTTACGAGCAGTACTTC
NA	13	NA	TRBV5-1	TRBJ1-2	CASSFALNYGYTF	TGCGCCAGCAGCTTCGCTCTTAACTATGGCTACACCTTC
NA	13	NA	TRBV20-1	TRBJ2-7	CSASLGGDYEQYF	TGCAGTGCTAGTTTGGGCGGAGACTACGAGCAGTACTTC
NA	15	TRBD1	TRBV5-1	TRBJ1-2	CASSLWDRGNYGYTF	TGCGCCAGCAGCTTATGGGACAGGGGTAACTATGGCTACACCTTC
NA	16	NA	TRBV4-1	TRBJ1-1	CASSQGNPEVNTEAFF	TGCGCCAGCAGCCAAGGTAACCCGGAAGTCAACACTGAAGCTTTCTTT
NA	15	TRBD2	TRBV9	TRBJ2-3	CASSTLAGVLDTQYF	TGTGCCAGCAGCACCCTAGCGGGAGTTTTGGATACGCAGTATTTT
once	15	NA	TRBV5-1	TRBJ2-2	CASSSRGGDTGELFF	TGCGCCAGCAGCTCCCGAGGGGGGGACACCGGGGAGCTGTTTTTT
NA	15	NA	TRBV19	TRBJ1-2	CASGHRVGKSYGYTF	TGTGCCAGTGGCCACAGGGTAGGCAAGTCCTATGGCTACACCTTC
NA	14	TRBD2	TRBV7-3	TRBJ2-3	CASSGGLATDTQYF	TGTGCCAGCAGCGGGGGACTAGCCACAGATACGCAGTATTTT
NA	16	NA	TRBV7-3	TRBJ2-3	CASSSPGTVSTDTQYF	TGTGCCAGCAGTTCCCCGGGGACGGTAAGCACAGATACGCAGTATTTT
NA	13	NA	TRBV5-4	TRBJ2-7	CASSRGPNYEQYF	TGTGCCAGCAGTCGCGGACCCAACTACGAGCAGTACTTC
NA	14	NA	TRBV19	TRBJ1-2	CASSINGQNYGYTF	TGTGCCAGTAGTATCAATGGACAGAACTATGGCTACACCTTC
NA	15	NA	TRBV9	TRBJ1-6	CASSARDTDNSPLHF	TGTGCCAGCAGCGCGCGGGACACTGATAATTCACCCCTCCACTTT
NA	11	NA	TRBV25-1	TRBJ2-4	CASTATDIQYF	TGTGCCAGCACCGCGACGGACATTCAGTACTTC
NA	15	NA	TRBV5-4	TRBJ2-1	CASSLGLVAYNEQFF	TGTGCCAGCAGCTTGGGCCTAGTCGCCTACAATGAGCAGTTCTTC
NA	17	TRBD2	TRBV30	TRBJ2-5	CASTGGGLAGHQETQYF	TGTGCCTCGACAGGGGGAGGACTAGCGGGACACCAAGAGACCCAGTACTTC
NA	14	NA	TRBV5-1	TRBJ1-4	CASSLEGTNEKLFF	TGCGCCAGCAGCTTGGAGGGGACTAATGAAAAACTGTTTTTT
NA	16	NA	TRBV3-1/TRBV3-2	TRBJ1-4	CASSHPSRPGDEKLFF	TGTGCCAGCAGCCACCCGTCGCGGCCGGGGGATGAAAAACTGTTTTTT
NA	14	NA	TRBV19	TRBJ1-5	CASSPGNSNQPQHF	TGTGCCAGTAGTCCTGGTAATAGCAATCAGCCCCAGCATTTT
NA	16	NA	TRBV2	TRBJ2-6	CASSESRQPGANVLTF	TGTGCCAGCAGTGAATCCAGGCAGCCTGGGGCCAACGTCCTGACTTTC
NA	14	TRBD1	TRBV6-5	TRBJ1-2	CASSRQGFAYGYTF	TGTGCCAGCAGCCGACAGGGATTCGCCTATGGCTACACCTTC
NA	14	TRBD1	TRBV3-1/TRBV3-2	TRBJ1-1	CASSQWDSKSEAFF	TGTGCCAGCAGCCAATGGGACAGTAAATCTGAAGCTTTCTTT
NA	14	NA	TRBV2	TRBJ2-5	CASSEWYQQETQYF	TGTGCCAGCAGTGAGTGGTACCAGCAAGAGACCCAGTACTTC
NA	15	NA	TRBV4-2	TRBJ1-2	CASSQDSTGNYGYTF	TGTGCCAGCAGCCAAGATAGTACAGGGAACTATGGCTACACCTTC
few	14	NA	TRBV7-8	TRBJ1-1	CASSLEEGRTEAFF	TGTGCCAGCAGCTTAGAGGAGGGACGAACTGAAGCTTTCTTT
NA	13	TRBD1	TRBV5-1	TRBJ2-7	CASSLEGAALRYF	TGCGCCAGCAGCTTGGAGGGGGCCGCCCTTCGGTACTTC